This T cell receptor (beta chain) was sequenced in a study of Ad26.COV2.S vaccination and SARS-CoV-2 variants (dated by TCRdb to the early 2020s). For the wider study: Donors in the vaccine arm were drawn from COV1001, a multicentre, randomized, double-blind, placebo-controlled phase I-IIa trial testing Ad26.COV2.S in healthy adults. Participants in the trial were split at random into five groups of five each, receiving low-dose or high-dose Ad26.COV2.S once or twice, or else placebo on both occasions. Investigators did not know the trial group allocation while performing experiments and assessing outcomes. A total of 32 samples were included in the TCR-sequenced set, comprising around 19 Ad26.COV2.S vaccine recipients, 5 placebo recipients and 8 SARS-CoV-2 convalescent individuals. TCRbeta repertoire sequencing was used to assess the specificity and breadth of SARS-CoV-2-reactive T cell receptors after Ad26.COV2.S vaccination. Ad26.COV2.S was given intramuscularly at 5x10^10 or 1x10^11 viral particles, as a single shot or as two shots 56 days apart. General conclusions and limits of the study: The study was not powered for comparison of responses between vaccine doses or regimens. Non-spike TCR breadth was comparable between vaccine and placebo recipients, consistent with the vaccine containing only spike. Higher spike-specific TCR breadth was observed in Ad26.COV2.S recipients than in placebo recipients (P = 0.0014). After vaccination, substantial breadth of spike-specific CD8+ and CD4+ T cell responses was reported. The authors noted that the TCR breadth and depth analyses may have underestimated total T cell responses.

The immunoSEQ Assay was the method used to sequence TCRbeta CDR3 regions. After extraction, genomic DNA underwent amplification by bias-controlled multiplex PCR, followed by high-throughput sequencing. The original pipeline was this. To quantify the absolute abundance of every unique TCRbeta CDR3 region, sequences were collapsed and filtered. T cell fraction was estimated by normalizing TCRbeta template counts to usable DNA, with usable DNA measured through amplification of reference genes found in all nucleated cells. Repertoire TCRs were annotated as SARS-CoV-2-specific when V gene, CDR3 amino acid sequence and J gene were exactly matched to a known reactive TCR set. The reference SARS-CoV-2 TCR set was obtained from MIRA and was filtered for enrichment in COVID-19-positive ImmuneCODE repertoires, whereby public or cross-reactive TCRs were removed. Based on the MIRA antigens, annotated TCRs were further analysed at the level of specific ORF or position within ORF. Breadth was defined as annotated unique rearrangements over total unique productive rearrangements; depth was the summed frequency of those rearrangements. Two-sided Wilcoxon rank-sum tests were applied when comparing TCR breadth between groups. Here the immuneACCESS table is served through TCRdb, limited to in-frame sequences with V and J called. Missing clones are a known gap in these copies; in checked studies unresolved V genes cover under half, and the rest lacks a known reason. That table furnishes V, J and clone size, whereas the DNA furnished D and trimming. The sample includes about half a million clones, with around 89% observed a single time. The ten largest clones capture around 1.8% of the sample.

The sample's treatment or condition, from its label and the paper: roughly 18 received Ad26.COV2.S at low or high dose, single or two shots; about 5 received placebo; per-sample allocation not given. Repertoires of vaccine and placebo recipients were sequenced from samples collected on day 63 after the first injection. In Cohort 1b, about two dozen adults aged 18-55 years were enrolled at a single site in Boston, USA, between 29 July and 7 August 2020. Ad26.COV2.S consisted of a replication-incompetent adenovirus type 26 vector by which a prefusion-stabilized SARS-CoV-2 spike protein from the original Wuhan strain was expressed. Concerning this clone: What this receptor recognizes is not known. No base quality values were provided; no much bigger clone lies one nucleotide off.

This material consisted of peripheral blood, taken in a trial of Ad26.COV2.S vaccine versus placebo. This sequence originates from a person aged 18-60 years who received the Ad26.COV2.S COVID-19 vaccine or a placebo.

The nucleotides are TGCGCCAGCAGCCAAGATCTTGTGGTGTCCTACGAGCAGTACTTC. This is translated as CASSQDLVVSYEQYF. Recombination linked TRBV4-3 to TRBJ2-7, with no reliable assignment of the D segment. CDR1 is given as LGHNA and CDR2 as YSLEER, both from the germline V gene. Between the V and J ends, shortened by 0 bases and 1 base respectively, the junction contains 10 bases. Its CDR3 holds 15 amino acids, cysteine through phenylalanine. Only CDR3 DNA is held: 45 bases, read in frame from base 1.